These 29 T cell receptor beta chains originate from one sample sequenced in a study of blood T cell repertoires in COVID-19. Assay: immunoSEQ multiplex PCR; the TCRdb copy retains only in-frame clones and omits some. The sample lists about 300,000 clones, approximately 83% occurring once. Material for sequencing was PBMCs or T cells enriched from blood (not recorded which). These receptors all come from a man younger than 45 who had recovered from COVID-19.

The chain is built from TRBV18 and TRBJ2-7, with D possibly being TRBD1 (6 bases). The CDR3 runs to 16 residues. Germline V lookup: CDR1 KGHSH, CDR2 LQKENI. The germline V and J ends were trimmed by 6 bases and 5 bases, with 23 bases remaining between them. The CDR3: CASSLNPRTVPNEQYF. The CDR3 nucleotides read TGTGCCAGCTCCCTAAACCCTAGGACAGTTCCTAACGAGCAGTACTTC. The full variable domain, completed using reference TRBV18 and TRBJ2-7, is NAGVMQNPRHLVRRRGQEARLRCSPMKGHSHVYWYRQLPEEGLKFMVYLQKENIIDESGMPKERFSAEFPKEGPSILRIQQVVRGDSAAYFCASSLNPRTVPNEQYFGPGTRLTVT.

This chain joins TRBV29-1 and TRBJ2-5, with TRBD2 matching over 10 bases. J gave up 4 bases and V 7 bases, and 9 bases lay outside the gene matches. The CDR3 length is 14 residues. Germline loops: CDR1 SQVTM, CDR2 ANQGSEA. CDR3 sequence (DNA): TGCAGCGCTCAAAGCGGGGGGGATCTAGAGACCCAGTACTTC. This encodes CSAQSGGDLETQYF.

This clone turned up a few times. This chain joins TRBV6-5 and TRBJ1-1, with 8 bases matching TRBD1. The germline gives CDR1 MNHEY, CDR2 SVGAGI. The trim removed 10 bases at V and 1 base at J, leaving 11 bases unmatched. The CDR3 loop spans 15 amino acids. CDR3 sequence (DNA): TGTGCCACAACCCAGACAGGGGAGAAGAACACTGAAGCTTTCTTT. Its protein is CATTQTGEKNTEAFF.

This clone has a single count. This chain joins TRBV10-1 and TRBJ1-4, with D possibly being TRBD1 (6 bases). Germline assignment: CDR1 WNHNN and CDR2 SYGVQD (reference sequence). The V and J ends lost 6 bases and 0 bases respectively, with 11 bases between them. This CDR3 spans 15 amino acids. CDR3 protein: CASSTGRATNEKLFF. The CDR3, as DNA: TGCGCCAGCAGCACAGGGCGAGCAACTAATGAAAAACTGTTTTTT.

This rearrangement joins TRBV6-2 or TRBV6-3 to TRBJ2-7; possibly TRBD1 for D (6 bases). This CDR3 spans 15 amino acids. From germline, CDR1 is MNHEY and CDR2 SVGEGT. V lost 5 bases to trimming and J lost 6 bases, with 20 bases between them. CDR3 nucleotide sequence: TGTGCCAGCAGTCCCTGGACAGTTTCATTTGGCGAGCAGTACTTC. It codes for CASSPWTVSFGEQYF.

V and J are TRBV11-1 and TRBJ1-2, with unresolved D. This CDR3 contains 14 residues. The germline V and J ends were trimmed by 5 bases and 3 bases, with 13 bases remaining between them. The germline V gene encodes CDR1 SGHAT and CDR2 FQDESV (reference sequence). The CDR3 reads CASSAQSGDYGYTF. The CDR3 DNA reads TGTGCCAGCAGCGCCCAGTCCGGGGACTATGGCTACACCTTC.

The chain combines TRBV29-1 with TRBJ2-1, with 7 bases matching TRBD2. Trimming took 1 base from V and 0 from J; bases not matched to a gene: 6. Germline V gene sequence: CDR1 SQVTM, CDR2 ANQGSEA. This CDR3 region has 16 residues. In nucleotides, the CDR3 is TGCAGCGTTGAAGGGTGGCGGGGGAGCTCCTACAATGAGCAGTTCTTC. Its protein is CSVEGWRGSSYNEQFF.

V usage is TRBV30 and J usage is TRBJ1-5; possibly TRBD1 for D (6 bases). With 2 bases removed from V and 0 bases from J, the gap between germline ends came to 11 bases. CDR1 is GTSNPN and CDR2 is SVGIG in the germline V gene (reference sequence). The CDR3 has 15 amino acids. CDR3 region: CAWSNRDISNQPQHF. The CDR3 bases are TGTGCCTGGAGTAACAGGGACATTAGCAATCAGCCCCAGCATTTT.

This chain connects TRBV7-9 to TRBJ2-5; 8 bases map to TRBD1. Germline V gene data show CDR1 as SEHNR and CDR2 as FQNEAQ (reference sequence). The CDR3 contains 15 residues. V gave up 5 bases and J gave up 1 base; unmatched junction bases: 6. CDR3 bases: TGTGCCAGCAGCCTACTCGACAGGGGCCAAGAGACCCAGTACTTC. Protein product: CASSLLDRGQETQYF.

The V gene is TRBV5-1, the J gene TRBJ2-1; 8 nucleotides line up with TRBD2. Trimming at V came to 4 bases and at J to 0 bases, leaving 6 bases not matched to a gene. Germline CDR1 reads SGHRS; CDR2 reads YFSETQ. The CDR3 consists of 16 residues. CDR3 coding DNA: TGCGCCAGCAGCCCGGGGGGGACCCACTCCTACAATGAGCAGTTCTTC. As protein: CASSPGGTHSYNEQFF.

V is TRBV29-1 and J is TRBJ2-1; 9 bases map to TRBD2. V was clipped by 4 bases and J by 4 bases; unmatched bases: 8. This CDR3 contains 15 residues. Germline values: CDR1 SQVTM, CDR2 ANQGSEA. The DNA of the CDR3 is TGCAGCGTTGTCACGGGACTAGCCGTATACAATGAGCAGTTCTTC. This gives the protein CSVVTGLAVYNEQFF.

This rearrangement joins TRBV27 to TRBJ2-3, with a weak D call TRBD1 (7 bases). Germline V lookup: CDR1 MNHEY, CDR2 SMNVEV (reference sequence). Trimming cost V 1 base and J 0 bases, with 14 bases left between them. This CDR3 is built from 17 residues. In DNA form, the CDR3 reads TGTGCCAGCAGTTTATTCGGCCCAGGGGGGAGCACAGATACGCAGTATTTT. This gives the protein CASSLFGPGGSTDTQYF.

In its sample, this clone was seen once. The chain joins TRBV3-1 (or the pseudogene TRBV3-2) to TRBJ1-2; 8 nucleotides align to TRBD1. With V trimmed by 3 bases and J by 5 bases, 5 bases remained unmatched. Germline V CDR1 and CDR2: LGHDT, YNNKEL (reference sequence). The CDR3 is made up of 14 amino acids. The CDR3 bases are TGTGCCAGCAGCCATAGGACAGGGAAATATGGCTACACCTTC. Protein: CASSHRTGKYGYTF.

The chain has TRBV18 and TRBJ1-5, with D perhaps TRBD1 (5 bases). The germline V gene encodes CDR1 KGHSH and CDR2 LQKENI. Trimming removed 4 bases at V and 6 bases at J, with 13 bases between. This CDR3 has 14 residues. The CDR3 loop is CASSRAREGQPQHF. DNA of the CDR3: TGTGCCAGCTCACGCGCCAGGGAGGGTCAGCCCCAGCATTTT.

The chain combines TRBV29-1 with TRBJ2-7, with D possibly being TRBD2 (5 bases). The ends were cut back, 6 bases at V and 8 bases at J, with 14 bases in the middle. The CDR3 contains 11 residues. Germline V gene lookup returns CDR1 SQVTM and CDR2 ANQGSEA. DNA for the CDR3: TGCAGCGTGGAGATTAAGACTAAGCAGTACTTC. Its translation: CSVEIKTKQYF.

The chain joins TRBV10-3 to TRBJ2-7, with 10 bases identical to TRBD1. J was trimmed by 0 bases and V by 7 bases; bases with no gene match: 3. Germline V CDR1 and CDR2: ENHRY, SYGVKD. This CDR3 is built from 14 residues. The CDR3 region is CAINDRGPSYEQYF. The DNA of the CDR3 is TGTGCCATCAATGACAGGGGGCCCTCCTACGAGCAGTACTTC.

V usage is TRBV18 and J usage is TRBJ1-2; D call uncertain. This CDR3 is built from 13 residues. The germline V and J ends were trimmed by 1 base and 4 bases, with 7 bases remaining between them. Germline loops: CDR1 KGHSH, CDR2 LQKENI. In DNA, the CDR3 is TGTGCCAGCTCACCACGGGAGCTCTATGGCTACACCTTC. Protein: CASSPRELYGYTF.

This clone has a single count. V is TRBV5-1 and J is TRBJ2-2, with 13 bases aligning to TRBD2. From germline, CDR1 is SGHRS and CDR2 YFSETQ. J lost 5 bases, V lost 4 bases, and 8 bases had no gene match. The CDR3 has 17 amino acids. The CDR3 region has the DNA TGCGCCAGCAGCCAGGGCAGACTAGCGGGGGGTACCGGGGAGCTGTTTTTT. Translation gives CASSQGRLAGGTGELFF. Together with reference TRBV5-1 and TRBJ2-2, the CDR3 gives the full variable domain: KAGVTQTPRYLIKTRGQQVTLSCSPISGHRSVSWYQQTPGQGLQFLFEYFSETQRNKGNFPGRFSGRQFSNSRSEMNVSTLELGDSALYLCASSQGRLAGGTGELFFGEGSRLTVL.

The chain is built from TRBV7-2 and TRBJ2-3; D perhaps matches TRBD1 (6 bases). Germline V lookup: CDR1 SGHTA, CDR2 FQGNSA. The V end lost 3 bases, the J end lost 0 bases, and 16 bases lay between the germline ends. The CDR3 consists of 17 residues. Written as DNA, the CDR3 is TGTGCCAGCAGCTTCCTCCCTAGGACAGCTAGCACAGATACGCAGTATTTT. Residues: CASSFLPRTASTDTQYF.

Worth noting for this clone: Germline and junction disagree at one end, which may indicate a read error. This chain connects TRBV12-3 or TRBV12-4 to TRBJ2-5, with D unresolved. The CDR3 has 12 amino acids. CDR3 residues: CVSSLFSETQYF. The CDR3 DNA follows: TGTGTCAGCAGTTTATTCTCAGAGACCCAGTACTTC.

CDR3 region: CATSDPGYGDEQYF. The CDR3 bases are TGTGCCACCAGTGATCCAGGGTACGGCGACGAGCAGTACTTC. The chain carries TRBV24-1 and TRBJ2-7; D might be TRBD1 (5 bases). In germline, CDR1 is KGHDR, CDR2 SFDVKD. V lost 3 bases and J 5 bases, leaving 13 bases between the germline ends. The CDR3 length is 14 residues.

The chain couples TRBV15 to TRBJ1-2; 11 nucleotides match TRBD1. Germline CDR1 is LNHNV and CDR2 is YYDKDF (reference sequence). J was trimmed by 5 bases and V by 5 bases; bases with no gene match: 7. CDR3 size: 15 residues. The CDR3 region has the DNA TGTGCCACCAGCCCGGACAGGGGGCCTCGTTATGGCTACACCTTC. This translates into CATSPDRGPRYGYTF.

V and J are TRBV5-6 and TRBJ2-7; weak D call: TRBD1 (6 bases). V lost 0 bases, J lost 1 base, and 11 bases lay in between. Germline lookup yields CDR1 SGHDT and CDR2 YYEEEE. This CDR3 is 15 amino acids long. For the CDR3, the DNA is TGTGCCAGCAGCTTGGGTGCCAGGGGTTCCTACGAGCAGTACTTC. Translation gives CASSLGARGSYEQYF.

This clone was counted only a few times. The chain employs TRBV5-1 and TRBJ1-2, with 7 bases fitting TRBD1. Trimming removed 3 bases from V and 4 bases from J; junction bases left unmatched: 12. The V gene's germline CDR1 is SGHRS and CDR2 YFSETQ. The CDR3 totals 16 residues. CDR3 protein: CASSSGTANLGYGYTF. CDR3 sequence (DNA): TGCGCCAGCAGCTCCGGGACAGCCAATCTCGGCTATGGCTACACCTTC. The full variable domain, completed using reference TRBV5-1 and TRBJ1-2, is KAGVTQTPRYLIKTRGQQVTLSCSPISGHRSVSWYQQTPGQGLQFLFEYFSETQRNKGNFPGRFSGRQFSNSRSEMNVSTLELGDSALYLCASSSGTANLGYGYTFGSGTRLTVV.

CDR3 sequence: CASSFETGDYYEQYF. The CDR3 DNA is TGTGCCAGCAGTTTCGAGACAGGAGACTACTACGAGCAGTACTTC. The rearrangement links TRBV27 to TRBJ2-7; maybe TRBD1 (6 bases). CDR3 size: 15 residues. Germline lookup yields CDR1 MNHEY and CDR2 SMNVEV (reference sequence). Trimming removed 3 bases at V and 3 bases at J, with 15 bases between.

DNA of the CDR3: TGTGCCAGCAGGAGGTCCCAGGGGGCGCCTAGTGGCTACACCTTC. This translates into CASRRSQGAPSGYTF. The rearrangement links TRBV6-5 to TRBJ1-2, with 8 bases that match TRBD1. The CDR3 length is 15 residues. CDR1 and CDR2 (germline): MNHEY, SVGAGI. The trim removed 6 bases at V and 7 bases at J, leaving 13 bases unmatched.

The V call is TRBV2, the J call TRBJ1-1, with a tentative D call TRBD1 (5 bases). Per the germline V gene, CDR1 is SNHLY and CDR2 is FYNNEI. Trimming removed 11 bases at V and 11 bases at J, with 27 bases between. The CDR3 sequence is 14 residues long. The CDR3 DNA reads TGTGCCGCACTAACTCAGGGTTCCCAGGTTTTGGCTTTCTTT. Translation: CAALTQGSQVLAFF.

V and J are TRBV29-1 and TRBJ1-1; TRBD1 agrees at 9 bases. Germline V gene sequence: CDR1 SQVTM, CDR2 ANQGSEA. With V trimmed by 8 bases and J by 5 bases, 9 bases remained unmatched. CDR3 length: 13 amino acids. The CDR3 loop is CSTFRDRETEAFF. CDR3 bases: TGCAGCACATTCCGGGACAGGGAAACTGAAGCTTTCTTT.

The J gene is TRBJ1-1, the V gene TRBV27; tentative D call: TRBD1 (6 bases). The CDR3 is made up of 14 amino acids. The germline V gene has CDR1 MNHEY and CDR2 SMNVEV (reference sequence). The V and J ends lost 6 bases and 7 bases respectively, with 18 bases between them. CDR3 DNA sequence: TGTGCCAGCAGGAATCAACAGGGATTTAGTGAAGCTTTCTTT. Protein: CASRNQQGFSEAFF.